There are a few counts of the clone carrying this T cell receptor (beta chain). Sample time point: persistent/refractory GD, antithyroid drugs over 5 years with positive TRAb. Scientists built the TCR library using RNA that was extracted from PBMCs. Library construction for TCR beta used iRepertoire HTBI primers and Arm-PCR of CDR3 regions. TCRdb analysed the multiplex PCR reads with MiXCR anew, one entry per CDR3 protein. The sample includes around 460,000 distinct CDR3 sequences, about 22% seen only once; the top ten take around 13%. This sample was taken from a study of regulatory T cells in long-lasting Graves disease. The ends were cut back, 5 bases at V and 3 bases at J, with 19 bases in the middle. The CDR3 totals 16 residues. CDR1 is LNHDA and CDR2 is SQIVND in the germline V gene (reference sequence).

The chain has TRBV19 and TRBJ1-2; no clear D. This clonotype was obtained from a female donor with Graves disease. Sequencing used peripheral blood mononuclear cells (PBMCs), obtained when the disease was refractory, from a patient treated with antithyroid drugs. The DNA for the CDR3 is TGTGCCAGTAGTGTGGGCCTCGGACGGGAGTACTATGGCTACACCTTC. Translated: CASSVGLGREYYGYTF.